The clone carrying this T cell receptor (beta chain) was seen a handful of times. This specimen comes from a study of memory CD4+ T cells and cytomegalovirus serostatus. There are 14 residues in the CDR3. CDR1 and CDR2 (germline): SEHNR, FQNEAQ (reference sequence). Deletions cut 5 bases from V and 5 bases from J, with 16 bases between. Single viable CD3+CD4+CD8-CD45RO+ cells were sorted as the memory CD4+ T cells. Positive selection with CD4 microbeads enriched total CD4+ T cells. The protocol was immunoSEQ multiplex PCR, while the TCRdb copy is restricted to in-frame clones and leaves out a portion. The sample records 50,000 or so clones, over 75% being singletons.

This clonotype was obtained from an adult in good health and CMV-seronegative. The specimen was memory CD4+ T cells from blood. The genes are TRBV7-9 and TRBJ2-7; TRBD2 might be the D (5 bases). CDR3 region: CASSPDMLEDEQYF. The CDR3 DNA reads TGTGCCAGCAGCCCAGACATGCTGGAGGACGAGCAGTACTTC.